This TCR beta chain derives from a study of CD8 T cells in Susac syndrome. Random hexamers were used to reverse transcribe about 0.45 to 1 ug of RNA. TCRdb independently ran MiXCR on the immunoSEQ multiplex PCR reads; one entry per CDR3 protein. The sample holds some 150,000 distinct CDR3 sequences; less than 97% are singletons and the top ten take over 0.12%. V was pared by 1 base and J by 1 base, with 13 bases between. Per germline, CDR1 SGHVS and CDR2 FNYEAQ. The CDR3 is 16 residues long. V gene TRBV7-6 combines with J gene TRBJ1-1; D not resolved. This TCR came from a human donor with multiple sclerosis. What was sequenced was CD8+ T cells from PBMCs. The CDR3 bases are TGTGCCAGCAGCTTAGAGGAATCCTGGGCGAACACTGAAGCTTTCTTT. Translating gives CASSLEESWANTEAFF.